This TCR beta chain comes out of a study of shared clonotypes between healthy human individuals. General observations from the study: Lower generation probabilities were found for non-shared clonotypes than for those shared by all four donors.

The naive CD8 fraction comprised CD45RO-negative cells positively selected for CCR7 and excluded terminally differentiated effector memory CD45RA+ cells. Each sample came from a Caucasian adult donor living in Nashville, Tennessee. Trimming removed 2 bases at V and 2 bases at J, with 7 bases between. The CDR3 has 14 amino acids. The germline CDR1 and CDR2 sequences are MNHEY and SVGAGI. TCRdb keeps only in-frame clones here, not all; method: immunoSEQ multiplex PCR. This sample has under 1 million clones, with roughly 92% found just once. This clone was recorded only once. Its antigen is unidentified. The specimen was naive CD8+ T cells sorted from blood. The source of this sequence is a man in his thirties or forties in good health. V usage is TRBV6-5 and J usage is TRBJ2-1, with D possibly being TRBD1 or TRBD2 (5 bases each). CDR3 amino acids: CASSYGGAYNEQFF. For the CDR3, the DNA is TGTGCCAGCAGTTACGGGGGAGCCTACAATGAGCAGTTCTTC.